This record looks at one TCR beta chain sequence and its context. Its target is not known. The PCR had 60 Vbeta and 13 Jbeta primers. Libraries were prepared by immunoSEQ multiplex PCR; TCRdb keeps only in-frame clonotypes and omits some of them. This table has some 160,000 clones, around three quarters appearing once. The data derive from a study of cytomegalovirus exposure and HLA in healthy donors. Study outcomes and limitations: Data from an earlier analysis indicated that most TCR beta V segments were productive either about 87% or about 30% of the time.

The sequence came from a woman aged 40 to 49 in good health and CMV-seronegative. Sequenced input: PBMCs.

In DNA, the CDR3 is TGCAGCGTTGGACAGCTTATGAACACTGAAGCTTTCTTT. Translated, it gives CSVGQLMNTEAFF. The V and J genes are TRBV29-1 and TRBJ1-1, with D possibly TRBD1 on 5 matching bases. This CDR3 is 13 amino acids long. CDR1 and CDR2 (germline): SQVTM, ANQGSEA. The V end lost 4 bases, the J end lost 0 bases, and 9 bases lay between the germline ends.